This TCR beta chain was recovered during a study of T cells expressing NK-cell markers (dated by TCRdb to the early 2020s). Study-wide context: TCR beta-chain repertoires were profiled in sorted CD3+CD56+NKG2C+, CD3+CD56+NKG2C- and CD3+CD56-NKG2C+ T-cell subsets from about 8 donors. Illumina HiSeq 2000/2500, MiSeq or NextSeq was used to sequence libraries as 2 x 150 bp reads. Randomly selected healthy volunteers, three men and five women, were used as the eight sequenced donors. Among the eight sequenced donors, seven were HCMV-seropositive and one was HCMV-seronegative.

HCMV serostatus was determined by detecting HCMV-specific IgG in serum with a commercial ELISA kit. Ficoll density gradient centrifugation was used to isolate peripheral blood mononuclear cells from blood. Instrument on record: Illumina HiSeq 2000. The TCR beta cDNA libraries were made using 5'RACE template switching, a step that added both a universal primer site and unique molecular identifiers. Priming for cDNA synthesis came from the TCR beta constant segment, and two successive PCR amplification steps followed. Concerning the study's data processing: MIGEC was used to demultiplex reads and group the reads by UMI, and MiTCR was used to assemble and quantify clonotypes. To remove erroneous sequences, TCR cDNA sequences were retained only when supported by two or more reads. The tcR package was used for downstream repertoire analysis, and clonotypes were matched across fractions by CDR3 nucleotide sequence plus V segment. VDJmatch was used to annotate antigen specificity against VDJdb, with one amino acid substitution allowed in CDR3. After reprocessing by TCRdb, each CDR3 protein sequence is one entry, and no DNA is given. The V and J calls, along with clone size, are taken from TCRdb and not from the paper's own processing. The sample table holds a few hundred thousand distinct CDR3 sequences. The ten largest clones represent around 0.42% of the sample.

CDR1 KGHSH and CDR2 LQKENI are derived from the germline V gene. The CDR3 has 15 amino acids, counting the end cysteine and phenylalanine. No coding sequence is recorded. On the study overall, not on this receptor specifically: In about six donors, the dominant CD3+CD56+NKG2C+ clonotypes were found to rank among the top 10 CD8+ clonotypes and to make up about 1.0-7.5% of CD8+ T cells. It remained unclear whether the expanded NKG2C-expressing T cell clones were specific for HCMV antigens. Those dominant clonotypes were again the most abundant among CD3+CD56-NKG2C+ cells in several donors, at about 28.3-60.1%.

With regard to this clonotype: The specificity of this receptor is unknown.

The V gene is TRBV18 and the J gene is TRBJ2-1; TCRdb selects TRBD1, and the lack of DNA leaves this call unchecked. The receptor's source is a man between 18 and 35 years old in good health. Donor details come from another sample of the same person, matched by shared clones. The specimen was blood T cells: a sorted CD56 or NKG2C T cell subset, CD4+ or CD8+ T cells, or bulk PBMC T cells (not recorded which). The CDR3 region reads CASSPLGAGANEQFF.